The 6 T cell receptor beta chains given below trace back to one sample, sequenced in a study of T cell repertoires in cytomegalovirus infection (dated by TCRdb to between 2018 and 2020). What these receptors recognize is not known. The reads were generated on an Illumina HiSeq 1500. TCRdb reprocessed the public reads (quality trimming at Q25 with fastp, clone calling with MiXCR) and kept in-frame beta chains. Each CDR3 protein appears once, grouped with its most common genes and DNA. Recorded for this sample are about 89,000 distinct CDR3 sequences; approximately 32% of them occurred a single time. In total, the top ten clones hold over 60% of the sample. The treatment or condition label, read with the paper, signifies: in vitro stimulation with specific CMV peptide epitopes to enrich CMV-specific T cells. This specimen was CD8+ T cells from cultured PBMCs, taken from culture after CMV antigen stimulation. The receptors stem from a human donor in good health (CMV status not recorded). Some clones in this sample may be carry-over from other donors' samples.

This clonotype was picked up many times. The rearrangement joins TRBV19 to TRBJ2-1; the match to TRBD1 covers 7 bases. This CDR3 has 16 amino acids. The germline V gene encodes CDR1 LNHDA and CDR2 SQIVND (reference sequence). With 6 bases clipped from V and 4 bases from J, the junction kept 12 bases outside the gene matches. CDR3: CASSLKGAGSYNEQFF. CDR3 sequence (DNA): TGTGCCAGTAGCCTGAAGGGGGCAGGTTCGTACAATGAGCAGTTCTTC. The whole variable domain, remainder taken from reference TRBV19 and TRBJ2-1, is DGGITQSPKYLFRKEGQNVTLSCEQNLNHDAMYWYRQDPGQGLRLIYYSQIVNDFQKGDIAEGYSVSREKKESFPLTVTSAQKNPTAFYLCASSLKGAGSYNEQFFGPGTRLTVL.

This clonotype was counted many times. The J gene is TRBJ2-3, the V gene TRBV4-1; possibly TRBD1 for D (6 bases). Trimming stripped 4 bases from V and 2 bases from J, with 10 bases between. Germline values: CDR1 MGHRA, CDR2 YSYEKL. This CDR3 spans 14 amino acids. CDR3 nucleotide sequence: TGCGCCAGCAGCCTAAGGACAGCCACAGATACGCAGTATTTT. It yields the protein CASSLRTATDTQYF.

The rearrangement uses TRBV4-1 and TRBJ2-5; TRBD2 might be the D (6 bases). The V gene lost 5 bases and the J gene lost 0 bases, with 10 bases spanning the gap. From germline, CDR1 is MGHRA and CDR2 YSYEKL. The CDR3 contains 14 residues. The CDR3 loop reads CASSTSGYQETQYF. Written as DNA, the CDR3 is TGCGCCAGCAGCACAAGCGGGTACCAAGAGACCCAGTACTTC.

The V gene is TRBV19, the J gene TRBJ1-5; D gene unclear. The CDR3 covers 16 residues. Trimming left V 3 bases short and J 4 bases short, with 16 bases between. From germline, CDR1 is LNHDA and CDR2 SQIVND (reference sequence). Written as DNA, the CDR3 is TGTGCCAGTAGTATTCTGACTTCGGTGGTGAATCAGCCCCAGCATTTT. It translates to CASSILTSVVNQPQHF.

DNA for the CDR3: TGTGCCAGCAGCTTAGGCATGCTGGGTGAGCAGTTCTTC. It is translated as CASSLGMLGEQFF. The rearrangement links TRBV7-4 to TRBJ2-1; D ambiguous. Germline V gene lookup returns CDR1 SGHVT and CDR2 SQSDAQ. The CDR3 covers 13 residues. V was cut by 1 base and J by 9 bases, with 10 bases left in between.

This clonotype was found a few times. The chain uses TRBV10-3 and TRBJ2-7; D is unresolved. CDR3 length equals 13 residues. CDR1 is ENHRY and CDR2 is SYGVKD in the germline V gene. V lost 3 bases and J 0 bases, leaving 6 bases between the germline ends. The CDR3 DNA reads as TGTGCCATCAGTGAAGAGAACTCCTACGAGCAGTACTTC. This codes for CAISEENSYEQYF.